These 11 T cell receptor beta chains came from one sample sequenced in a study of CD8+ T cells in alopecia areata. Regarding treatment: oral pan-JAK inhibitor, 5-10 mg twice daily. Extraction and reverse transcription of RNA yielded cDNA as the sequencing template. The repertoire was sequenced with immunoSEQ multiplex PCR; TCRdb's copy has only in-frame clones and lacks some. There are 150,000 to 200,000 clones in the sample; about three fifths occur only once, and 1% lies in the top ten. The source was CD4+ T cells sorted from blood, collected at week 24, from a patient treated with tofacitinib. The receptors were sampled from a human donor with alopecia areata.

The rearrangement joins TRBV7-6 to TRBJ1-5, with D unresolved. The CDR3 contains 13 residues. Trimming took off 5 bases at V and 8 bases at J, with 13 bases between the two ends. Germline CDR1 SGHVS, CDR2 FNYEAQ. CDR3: CASSLSTGKPQHF. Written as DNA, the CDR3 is TGTGCCAGCAGCCTGAGCACGGGCAAGCCCCAGCATTTT.

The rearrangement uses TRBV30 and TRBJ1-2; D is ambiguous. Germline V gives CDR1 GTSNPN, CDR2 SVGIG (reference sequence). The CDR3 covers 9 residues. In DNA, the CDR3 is TGTGCATGGGTCGAAGGCTACACCTTC. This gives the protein CAWVEGYTF. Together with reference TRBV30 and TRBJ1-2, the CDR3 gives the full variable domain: SQTIHQWPATLVQPVGSPLSLECTVEGTSNPNLYWYRQAAGRGLQLLFYSVGIGQISSEVPQNLSASRPQDRQFILSSKKLLLSDSGFYLCAWVEGYTFGSGTRLTVV.

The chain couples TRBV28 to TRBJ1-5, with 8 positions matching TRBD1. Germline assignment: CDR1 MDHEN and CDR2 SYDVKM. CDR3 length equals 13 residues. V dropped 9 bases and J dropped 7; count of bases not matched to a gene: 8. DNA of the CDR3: TGTGCCAGTGTTGACAGGGGAAAACAGCCCCAGCATTTT. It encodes CASVDRGKQPQHF.

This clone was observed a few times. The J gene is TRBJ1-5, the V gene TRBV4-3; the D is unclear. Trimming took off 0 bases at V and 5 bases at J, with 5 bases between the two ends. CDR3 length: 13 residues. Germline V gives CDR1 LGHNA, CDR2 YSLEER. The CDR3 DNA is TGCGCCAGCAGCCAAGATGTTTATCAGCCCCAGCATTTT. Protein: CASSQDVYQPQHF.

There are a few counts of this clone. This chain's CDR3 is CASSLIGGTEAFF. CDR3 sequence (DNA): TGTGCCAGCAGCTTAATCGGGGGCACTGAAGCTTTCTTT. The chain couples TRBV7-3 to TRBJ1-1; a possible D gene is TRBD1 (5 bases). The length of the CDR3 is 13 residues. V dropped 1 base and J dropped 4 bases, with 7 bases sitting between them. Germline loops: CDR1 SGHTA, CDR2 FQGTGA.

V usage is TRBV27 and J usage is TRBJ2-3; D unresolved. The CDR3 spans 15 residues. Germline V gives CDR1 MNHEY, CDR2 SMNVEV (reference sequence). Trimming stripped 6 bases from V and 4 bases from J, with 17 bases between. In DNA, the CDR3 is TGTGCCAGCAGCCGGGCCACGGCCTTCGCAGATACGCAGTATTTT. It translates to CASSRATAFADTQYF.

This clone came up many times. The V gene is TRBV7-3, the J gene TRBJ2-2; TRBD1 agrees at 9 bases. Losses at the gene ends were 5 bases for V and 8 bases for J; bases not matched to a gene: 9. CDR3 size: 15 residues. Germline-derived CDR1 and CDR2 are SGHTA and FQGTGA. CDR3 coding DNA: TGTGCCAGCAGCCCCGACGGACAGGGGTTAGGGGAGCTGTTTTTT. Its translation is CASSPDGQGLGELFF.

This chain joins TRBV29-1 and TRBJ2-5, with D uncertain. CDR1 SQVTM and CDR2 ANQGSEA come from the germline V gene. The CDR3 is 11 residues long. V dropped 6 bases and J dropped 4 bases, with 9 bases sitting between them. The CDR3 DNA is TGCAGCGTCACCTCGGGAGAGACCCAGTACTTC. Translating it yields CSVTSGETQYF.

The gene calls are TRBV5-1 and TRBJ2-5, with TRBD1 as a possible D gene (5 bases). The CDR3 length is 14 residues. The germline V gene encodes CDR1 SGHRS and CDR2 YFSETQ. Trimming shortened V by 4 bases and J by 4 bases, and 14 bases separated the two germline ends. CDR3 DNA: TGCGCCAGCAGCAGGATGGGGCCCGGAGAGACCCAGTACTTC. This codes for CASSRMGPGETQYF.

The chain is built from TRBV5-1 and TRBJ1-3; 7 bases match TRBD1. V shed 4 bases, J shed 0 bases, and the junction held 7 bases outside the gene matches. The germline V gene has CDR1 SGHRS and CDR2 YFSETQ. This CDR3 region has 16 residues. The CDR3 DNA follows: TGCGCCAGCAGCCCAAGTACAGGGGCCTCTGGAAACACCATATATTTT. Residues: CASSPSTGASGNTIYF.

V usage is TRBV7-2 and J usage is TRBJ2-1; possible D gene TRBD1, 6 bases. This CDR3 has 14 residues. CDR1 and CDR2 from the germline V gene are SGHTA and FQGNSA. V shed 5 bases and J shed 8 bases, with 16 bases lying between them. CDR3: CASSPSPRGDEQFF. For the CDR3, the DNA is TGTGCCAGCAGCCCCTCCCCCAGGGGCGATGAGCAGTTCTTC. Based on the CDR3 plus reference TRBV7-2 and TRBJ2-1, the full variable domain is GAGVSQSPSNKVTEKGKDVELRCDPISGHTALYWYRQSLGQGLEFLIYFQGNSAPDKSGLPSDRFSAERTGGSVSTLTIQRTQQEDSAVYLCASSPSPRGDEQFFGPGTRLTVL.